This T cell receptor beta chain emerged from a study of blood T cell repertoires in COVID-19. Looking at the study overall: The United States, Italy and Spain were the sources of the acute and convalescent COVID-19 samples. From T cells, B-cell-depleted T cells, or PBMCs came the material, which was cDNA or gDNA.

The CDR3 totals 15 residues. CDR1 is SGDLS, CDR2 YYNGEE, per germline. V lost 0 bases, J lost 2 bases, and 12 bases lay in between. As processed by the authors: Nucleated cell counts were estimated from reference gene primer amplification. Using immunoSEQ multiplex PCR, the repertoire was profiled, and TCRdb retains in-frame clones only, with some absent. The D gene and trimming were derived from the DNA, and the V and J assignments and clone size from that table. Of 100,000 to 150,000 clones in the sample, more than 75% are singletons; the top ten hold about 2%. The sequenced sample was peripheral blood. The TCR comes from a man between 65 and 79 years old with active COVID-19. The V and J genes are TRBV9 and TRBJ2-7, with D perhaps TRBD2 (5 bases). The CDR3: CASSVATPGTYEQYF. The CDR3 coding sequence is TGTGCCAGCAGCGTAGCTACCCCCGGGACCTACGAGCAGTACTTC.